The 12 T cell receptor beta chains listed next were all sequenced from one sample in a study. TCRdb re-called the 5' RACE reads with MiXCR, one entry per CDR3 protein. The sample has 20,000 to 25,000 distinct CDR3 sequences; 30% are singletons. Sequencing was carried out using tumor-infiltrating naive CD4+ T cells sorted from the breast tumor. Subset described: naive CD4+ T cells, CD4+CD45RA+CD25-. These receptors were collected from a female donor with breast cancer.

The chain couples TRBV6-1 to TRBJ2-3, with D perhaps matching TRBD1 or TRBD2 (5 bases each). The CDR3 is 16 residues long. The V end lost 5 bases, the J end lost 2 bases, and 17 bases lay between the germline ends. Germline CDR1 MNHNS, CDR2 SASEGT. The CDR3 DNA is TGTGCCAGCAGTTCGAGGGGCCTCCACCTCACAGATACGCAGTATTTT. Translated: CASSSRGLHLTDTQYF.

This clonotype was recorded once. The chain recombines TRBV2 with TRBJ2-7; D is possibly TRBD2 (6 bases). V was clipped by 5 bases and J by 1 base, with 12 bases between them. The CDR3 extends over 14 amino acids. Germline CDR1 reads SNHLY; CDR2 reads FYNNEI. This CDR3 is CASSPMAGSYEQYF. CDR3 bases: TGTGCCAGCAGTCCAATGGCGGGATCCTACGAGCAGTACTTC.

This clonotype was counted a few times. This chain connects TRBV14 to TRBJ2-1; 14 positions agree with TRBD2. The CDR3 covers 13 residues. Germline CDR1 is SGHDN and CDR2 is FVKESK. V was clipped by 1 base and J by 15 bases; unmatched bases: 2. This chain's CDR3 is CASSQGLAGGRFF. The CDR3 region has the DNA TGTGCCAGCAGCCAAGGACTAGCGGGAGGGCGGTTCTTC.

This clonotype was detected ten times or more. The genes are TRBV12-3 or TRBV12-4 and TRBJ1-2, with TRBD1 matching 7 bases. This CDR3 is 14 amino acids long. V was pared by 5 bases and J by 4 bases, with 7 bases of the junction left unmatched. CDR3 loop: CASSIRTGSYGYTF. CDR3 DNA: TGTGCCAGCAGTATACGGACAGGCAGCTATGGCTACACCTTC.

The rearrangement joins TRBV12-3 or TRBV12-4 to TRBJ2-1, with 13 bases aligning to TRBD2. CDR3 length equals 17 residues. V shed 5 bases and J 4 bases; nucleotides not matched to a gene: 8. The DNA of the CDR3 is TGTGCCAGCAGTCTGAGGACTAGCGGGAGTCTATACAATGAGCAGTTCTTC. This codes for CASSLRTSGSLYNEQFF.

This clonotype came up many times. The chain is built from TRBV12-3 or TRBV12-4 and TRBJ1-1; D remains ambiguous. V lost 3 bases, J lost 2 bases, and 7 bases lay in between. The CDR3 extends over 13 amino acids. CDR3 nucleotide sequence: TGTGCCAGCAGTTTGCACAGCAACACTGAAGCTTTCTTT. Protein sequence: CASSLHSNTEAFF.

This clonotype is medium-sized (0.01 to 0.1%) in the sample. The chain recombines TRBV12-3 or TRBV12-4 with TRBJ1-1; 7 positions agree with TRBD1. This CDR3 region has 15 residues. V lost 5 bases and J lost 1; bases outside the gene matches: 7. CDR3 sequence (DNA): TGTGCCAGCAGTCCGAAGGACAGGCAGAACACTGAAGCTTTCTTT. As protein: CASSPKDRQNTEAFF.

V gene TRBV11-3 combines with J gene TRBJ2-1; 16 bases match TRBD2. The trim removed 5 bases at V and 7 bases at J, leaving 11 bases unmatched. CDR3 length: 18 amino acids. Germline CDR1 and CDR2: SGHNT and YENEEA. Written as DNA, the CDR3 is TGTGCCAGCAGCCAGAACCCGGGACTAGCGGGAGGGCTAAATGAGCAGTTCTTC. It encodes CASSQNPGLAGGLNEQFF. Variable domain in full (rest from reference TRBV11-3 and TRBJ2-1): EAGVVQSPRYKIIEKKQPVAFWCNPISGHNTLYWYLQNLGQGPELLIRYENEEAVDDSQLPKDRFSAERLKGVDSTLKIQPAELGDSAVYLCASSQNPGLAGGLNEQFFGPGTRLTVL.

The rearrangement links TRBV20-1 to TRBJ2-6; TRBD1 aligns across 8 bases. Germline V CDR1 and CDR2: DFQATT, SNEGSKA (reference sequence). CDR3 length equals 15 residues. Germline trimming cut 1 base from V and 4 bases from J; bases unmatched to any gene: 3. CDR3 in DNA: TGCAGTGCTAGAGCGACAGGGGCAGGGGCCAACGTCCTGACTTTC. Its protein product is CSARATGAGANVLTF.

V gene TRBV6-5 combines with J gene TRBJ2-1; D possibly matches TRBD1 or TRBD2 (7 bases each). Trimming stripped 7 bases from V and 9 bases from J, with 22 bases between. Per the germline V gene, CDR1 is MNHEY and CDR2 is SVGAGI. The CDR3 runs to 15 residues. The CDR3 protein is CASKETGRAIGEQFF. DNA of the CDR3: TGTGCCAGCAAAGAGACAGGGAGGGCGATTGGTGAGCAGTTCTTC.

The V gene is TRBV2, the J gene TRBJ1-5; D might be TRBD1 (5 bases). In germline, CDR1 is SNHLY, CDR2 FYNNEI. This CDR3 has 15 residues. Trimming removed 5 bases at V and 4 bases at J, with 15 bases between. DNA for the CDR3: TGTGCCAGCAGTAAAGGGGTGACAGCTAATCAGCCCCAGCATTTT. Translating it yields CASSKGVTANQPQHF.

This clonotype occurred once. V is TRBV6-6 and J is TRBJ2-7, with 9 bases fitting TRBD1. This CDR3 comprises 12 residues. The V gene end was trimmed by 4 bases and the J gene end by 5 bases; junction bases not matched to a gene: 0. Germline V gene lookup returns CDR1 MNHNY and CDR2 SVGAGI (reference sequence). The CDR3 loop reads CASSWTGDEQYF. CDR3 coding DNA: TGTGCCAGCAGTTGGACAGGGGACGAGCAGTACTTC.